This TCR beta chain was identified in a study of CD8+ T cells in alopecia areata. Study overall: Percent affected scalp area, the SALT score, rated treated patients' severity. Broader study findings: Many of the expanded lesional clones endured in scalp and blood while on tofacitinib. Both scalp clonality and the expanded CD8+ clones among the top 100 showed a significant decrease with tofacitinib.

Treatment reported: oral pan-JAK inhibitor, 5-10 mg twice daily. Individuals with alopecia areata gave both lesional scalp punch biopsies and peripheral blood for collection. To note about this clone: Its antigen is not identified.

This CDR3 has 19 residues. Sequencing relied on a cDNA template that was reverse transcribed from extracted RNA. Sequenced by immunoSEQ multiplex PCR; TCRdb stores in-frame clones only, minus some. The sample lists about 2,100 clones, roughly 77% seen once, with over 6% in the top ten. Sequences were derived from skin, sampled around week 46, from a patient treated with tofacitinib. The V call is TRBV21-1, the J call TRBJ2-7; the table's D call, TRBD2, was not checked against the DNA. TRBV21-1 is a pseudogene. The clonotype originates from a human donor with alopecia areata. The CDR3 nucleotides are TGTGCCAGCAGCTCCCACGGGACTAGCGGGGGCCATCACTCCTACGAGCAGTACTTC. Amino acids: CASSSHGTSGGHHSYEQYF.